This note documents a single TCR beta chain sequence. Original processing methods: Nucleated cell counts were estimated from reference gene primer amplification. Method: immunoSEQ multiplex PCR; TCRdb's copy keeps in-frame clones and lacks some. D and trimming were read from the DNA, whereas the V and J calls and clone size are those reported in that table. The sample includes 60,000 to 85,000 clones, roughly nine tenths of them seen just once. The sample originates from a study of blood T cell repertoires in COVID-19. Study context: Sample material is recorded as cDNA or gDNA derived from T cells, B-cell-depleted T cells, or PBMCs.

The length of the CDR3 is 16 residues. The V gene end was trimmed by 6 bases and the J gene end by 9 bases; junction bases not matched to a gene: 16. Looked up from germline, CDR1 is LNHDA and CDR2 is SQIVND (reference sequence). This TCR came from a man aged 50 to 59 with active COVID-19. The chain recombines TRBV19 with TRBJ2-1; 8 positions agree with TRBD2. The specimen sequenced was peripheral blood. The CDR3 coding sequence is TGTGCCAGTAGACCAACCGGGACTAGACTAAGCGGTGAGCAGTTCTTC. This sequence encodes CASRPTGTRLSGEQFF.